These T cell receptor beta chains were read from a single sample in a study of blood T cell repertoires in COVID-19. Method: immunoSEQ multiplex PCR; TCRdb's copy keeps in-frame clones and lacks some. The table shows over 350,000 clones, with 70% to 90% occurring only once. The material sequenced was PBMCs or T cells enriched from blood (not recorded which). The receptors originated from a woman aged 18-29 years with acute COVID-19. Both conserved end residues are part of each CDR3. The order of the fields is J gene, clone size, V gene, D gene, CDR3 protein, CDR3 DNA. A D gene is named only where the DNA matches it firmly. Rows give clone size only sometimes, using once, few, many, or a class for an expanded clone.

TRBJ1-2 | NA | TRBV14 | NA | CASSRDNPNYGYTF | TGTGCCAGCAGCCGGGACAATCCTAACTATGGCTACACCTTC
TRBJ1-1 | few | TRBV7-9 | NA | CASSPPQGEAFF | TGTGCCAGCAGCCCCCCACAGGGTGAAGCTTTCTTT
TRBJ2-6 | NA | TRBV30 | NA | CAWSSSGANVLTF | TGTGCCTGGAGCTCCTCTGGGGCCAACGTCCTGACTTTC
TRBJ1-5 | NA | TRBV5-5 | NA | CASSSLNRGNQPQHF | TGTGCCAGCAGCTCCCTGAACAGGGGCAATCAGCCCCAGCATTTT
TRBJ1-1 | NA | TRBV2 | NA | CASSGRPRDTEAFF | TGTGCCAGCAGTGGGCGGCCCAGGGACACTGAAGCTTTCTTT
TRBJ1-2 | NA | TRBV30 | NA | CAWSLQDFYGYTF | TGTGCCTGGAGTTTGCAGGACTTCTATGGCTACACCTTC
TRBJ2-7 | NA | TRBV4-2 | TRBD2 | CASSGLAGGLSSYEQYF | TGTGCCAGCAGTGGACTAGCGGGGGGCCTGAGCTCCTACGAGCAGTACTTC
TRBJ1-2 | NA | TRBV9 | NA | CASSVEGIYGYTF | TGTGCCAGCAGCGTAGAGGGGATCTATGGCTACACCTTC
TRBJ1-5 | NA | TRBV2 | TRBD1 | CAGWTGVDQPQHF | TGTGCCGGATGGACAGGGGTCGATCAGCCCCAGCATTTT
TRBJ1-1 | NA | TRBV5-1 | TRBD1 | CASSWNRGSLNTEAFF | TGCGCCAGCAGCTGGAACAGGGGGTCATTGAACACTGAAGCTTTCTTT
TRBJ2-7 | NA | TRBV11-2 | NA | CASRRAFRSYEQYF | TGTGCCAGCAGGCGAGCGTTCAGATCCTACGAGCAGTACTTC
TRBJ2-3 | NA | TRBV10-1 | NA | CATIDSDTDTQYF | TGCGCCACCATAGACTCTGATACAGATACGCAGTATTTT